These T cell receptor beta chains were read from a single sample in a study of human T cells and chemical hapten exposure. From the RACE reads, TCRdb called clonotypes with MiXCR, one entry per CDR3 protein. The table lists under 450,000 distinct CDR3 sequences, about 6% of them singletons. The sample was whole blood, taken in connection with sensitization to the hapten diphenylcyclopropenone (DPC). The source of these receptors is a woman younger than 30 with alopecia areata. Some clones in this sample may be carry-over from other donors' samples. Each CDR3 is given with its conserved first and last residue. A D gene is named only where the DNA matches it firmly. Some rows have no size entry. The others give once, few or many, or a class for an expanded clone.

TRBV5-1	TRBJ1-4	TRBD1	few	TGCGCCAGCAGAAGAACAGGGGTCGCAACTAATGAAAAACTGTTTTTT	CASRRTGVATNEKLFF
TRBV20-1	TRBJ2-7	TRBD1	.	TGCAGAGCTCCTGGGACAGGCTACTCCTACGAGCAATACTTC	CRAPGTGYSYEQYF
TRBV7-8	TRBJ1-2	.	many	TGTGCCAGCAGCCCGAGGACAGCTAACTATGGCTACACCTTC	CASSPRTANYGYTF
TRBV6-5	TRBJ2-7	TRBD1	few	TGTGCCAGCACCGGAACCGGGACAGGGGCTTACGAGCAGTACTTC	CASTGTGTGAYEQYF
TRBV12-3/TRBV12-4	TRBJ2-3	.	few	TGTGCCAGCAGACTAACAGGGACCGTGGGCACAGATACGCAGTATTTT	CASRLTGTVGTDTQYF
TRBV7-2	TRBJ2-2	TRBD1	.	TGTGCCAGCAGTTTAGGGACAGTTGGGACCGGGGAGCTGTTTTTT	CASSLGTVGTGELFF
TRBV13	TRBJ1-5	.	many	TGTGCCAGCAGCCTATCAAGGGGTCAGCCCCAGCATTTT	CASSLSRGQPQHF
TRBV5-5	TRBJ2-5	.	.	TGTGCCACCACCTCGGACAGCTTACAAGAGACCCAGTACTTC	CATTSDSLQETQYF
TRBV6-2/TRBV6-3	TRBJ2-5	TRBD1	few	TGTGCCAGCAGTTACTCCGGCAGGGGGAGCCAAGAGACCCAGTACTTC	CASSYSGRGSQETQYF
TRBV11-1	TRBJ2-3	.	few	TGTGCCAGCAGCTTAGAATCTGTTACAGGGCAAAAATGGGATACGCAGTATTTT	CASSLESVTGQKWDTQYF
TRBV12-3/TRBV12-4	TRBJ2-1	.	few	TGTGCCAGCAGTTTAGATCATAGACCCGCGAGCTCCTACAATGAGCAGTTCTTC	CASSLDHRPASSYNEQFF
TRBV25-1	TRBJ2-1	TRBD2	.	TGTGCCAGCAGTAGCGGGGGGGCTGTCAATGAGCAGTTCTTC	CASSSGGAVNEQFF
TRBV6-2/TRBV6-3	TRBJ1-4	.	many	TGTGCCAGCAGTTCCCTGAGGGAAAAACTGTTTTTT	CASSSLREKLFF
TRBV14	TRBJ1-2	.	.	TGTGCCAGCAGCCAATTGACAGGCCCCTATGGCTACACCTTC	CASSQLTGPYGYTF
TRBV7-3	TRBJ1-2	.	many	TGTGCCAGCAGCTTAGGTCCCTCTGCGGACTATGGCTACACCTTC	CASSLGPSADYGYTF
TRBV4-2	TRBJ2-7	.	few	TGTGCCAGCAGCCAAGGTGTCTTACCGGATTTCGAAGTCGACGAGCAGTACTTC	CASSQGVLPDFEVDEQYF
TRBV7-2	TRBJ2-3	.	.	TGTGCCAGCACCCCGTCCGTTGTTGGAGATACGCAGTATTTT	CASTPSVVGDTQYF
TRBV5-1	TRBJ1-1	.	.	TGCGCCAGCAGCCAAATAGGACAGACCGAAGCTTTCTTT	CASSQIGQTEAFF
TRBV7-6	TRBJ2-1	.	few	TGTGCCAGCAGCCTAATGGACGGTTCCTACAATGAGCAGTTCTTC	CASSLMDGSYNEQFF
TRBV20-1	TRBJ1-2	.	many	TGCAGTGCTAGAGATTCCCGGGACGGAGCTTTCGGAGGCTACACCTTC	CSARDSRDGAFGGYTF
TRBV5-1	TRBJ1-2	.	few	TGCGCCAGCAGCTCCACACAGGGTCGGGGAGGCTACACCTTC	CASSSTQGRGGYTF
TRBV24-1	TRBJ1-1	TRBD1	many	TGTGCCACCAGTGACGGGGACAGGGACACTGAAGCTTTCTTT	CATSDGDRDTEAFF
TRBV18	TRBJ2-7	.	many	TGTGCCAGCTCACCAAGCGGGGACACCTACGAGCAGTACTTC	CASSPSGDTYEQYF
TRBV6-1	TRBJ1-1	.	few	TGTGCCAGCAGCCTGACTCCGATCCCCACTGAAGCTTTCTTT	CASSLTPIPTEAFF
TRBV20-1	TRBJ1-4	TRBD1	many	TGCAGTGCACGCGACAGGGGGCCCGTCGGGGTACTGTTTTTT	CSARDRGPVGVLFF
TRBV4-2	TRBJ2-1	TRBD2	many	TGTGCCAGCAGACAAGATCTTGCGGGGGTACGCAATGAGCAGTTCTTC	CASRQDLAGVRNEQFF
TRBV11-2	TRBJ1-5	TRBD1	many	TGTGCCAGCAGCTCGGTCCTCCAGGGGGCCGAGCCCCAGCATTTT	CASSSVLQGAEPQHF
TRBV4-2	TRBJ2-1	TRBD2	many	TGTGCCAGCAGCCAGACTTGGGGACTAGCGGGGGTTAATGAGCAGTTCTTC	CASSQTWGLAGVNEQFF
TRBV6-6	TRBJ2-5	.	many	TGTGCCAGCAGTTACTCGAGGGGGGGCGAAGAGACCCAGTACTTC	CASSYSRGGEETQYF
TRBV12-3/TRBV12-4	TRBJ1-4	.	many	TGTGCCAGCAGAGAGCAGGGCGCTAATGAAAAACTGTTTTTT	CASREQGANEKLFF